Listed here are 17 T cell receptor beta chains from one sample, sequenced in a study of cytomegalovirus exposure and HLA in healthy donors. Use of 60 Vbeta and 13 Jbeta primers characterized the PCR. Produced via immunoSEQ multiplex PCR; TCRdb's table is partial and in-frame only. The table shows 60,000 to 70,000 clones, with roughly 77% occurring only once. Sequencing was done on a sample of PBMCs. The receptors shown here come from a woman aged 30 to 39 in good health and CMV-seronegative.

The rearrangement links TRBV2 to TRBJ2-3, with D possibly TRBD2 on 5 matching bases. Germline V gene data show CDR1 as SNHLY and CDR2 as FYNNEI. CDR3 length equals 13 residues. Trimming cost V 8 bases and J 3 bases, with 12 bases left between them. As DNA, the CDR3 is TGTGCCAGCGCCACCCGGGGAACAGATACGCAGTATTTT. Translated: CASATRGTDTQYF.

The chain employs TRBV30 and TRBJ1-5; a possible D gene is TRBD1 (6 bases). This CDR3 comprises 14 residues. Looked up from germline, CDR1 is GTSNPN and CDR2 is SVGIG (reference sequence). Trimming removed 6 bases at V and 7 bases at J, with 19 bases between. The CDR3 loop is CACARGQQGQPQHF. Here the CDR3 DNA reads TGTGCCTGTGCACGGGGACAACAGGGACAGCCCCAGCATTTT.

The chain has TRBV2 and TRBJ2-1; 14 positions match TRBD2. From germline, CDR1 is SNHLY and CDR2 FYNNEI. The CDR3 is 22 amino acids. V lost 5 bases, J lost 6 bases, and 24 bases stayed unmatched. CDR3 residues: CASSHPPRTGTSGSRVPNEQFF. Here the CDR3 DNA reads TGTGCCAGCAGTCACCCCCCCAGAACCGGGACTAGCGGGAGCAGGGTGCCCAATGAGCAGTTCTTC. The full variable domain, completed using reference TRBV2 and TRBJ2-1, is EPEVTQTPSHQVTQMGQEVILRCVPISNHLYFYWYRQILGQKVEFLVSFYNNEISEKSEIFDDQFSVERPDGSNFTLKIRSTKLEDSAMYFCASSHPPRTGTSGSRVPNEQFFGPGTRLTVL.

This clone was detected once. The CDR3 loop is CASSLRNREQFF. For the CDR3, the DNA is TGCGCCAGCAGCTTACGGAACAGGGAGCAGTTCTTC. V gene TRBV5-1 combines with J gene TRBJ2-1; D might be TRBD1 (5 bases). This CDR3 has 12 amino acids. Germline loops: CDR1 SGHRS, CDR2 YFSETQ. Trimming took 2 bases from V and 10 from J, leaving 10 bases between them.

The chain carries TRBV7-2 and TRBJ2-3; the match to TRBD2 covers 13 bases. Germline-derived CDR1 and CDR2 are SGHTA and FQGNSA. The CDR3 spans 17 residues. After removal of 2 bases from V and 3 bases from J, the junction contained 5 bases not matched to a gene. CDR3 residues: CASSLRLAGGLTDTQYF. CDR3 DNA sequence: TGTGCCAGCAGCTTACGACTAGCGGGAGGCCTTACAGATACGCAGTATTTT.

The chain recombines TRBV7-2 with TRBJ2-1, with 7 nucleotides matching TRBD1. The trim removed 1 base at V and 10 bases at J, leaving 7 bases unmatched. Germline V lookup: CDR1 SGHTA, CDR2 FQGNSA. The CDR3 has 14 amino acids. CDR3 sequence: CASSLEKRGPEQFF. CDR3 nucleotides: TGTGCCAGCAGCTTAGAGAAGAGGGGGCCAGAGCAGTTCTTC.

The genes are TRBV28 and TRBJ1-2, with TRBD1 matching over 9 bases. The germline V gene encodes CDR1 MDHEN and CDR2 SYDVKM. This CDR3 region has 13 residues. Unmatched junction bases numbered 9, after V lost 8 bases and J lost 8 bases. The CDR3 sequence: CASHLQGAGGYTF. The CDR3 bases are TGTGCCAGCCACTTACAGGGGGCTGGAGGCTACACCTTC.

V and J are TRBV2 and TRBJ2-7; 14 nucleotides line up with TRBD2. Trimming cost V 6 bases and J 4 bases; bases outside gene matches: 5. The germline V gene has CDR1 SNHLY and CDR2 FYNNEI. The CDR3 is made up of 15 amino acids. CDR3 nucleotides: TGTGCCAGCAGCCCGACTAGCGGGAGGGGTTACGAGCAGTACTTC. This codes for CASSPTSGRGYEQYF.

The J gene is TRBJ2-7, the V gene TRBV5-4; the match to TRBD2 covers 11 bases. Germline assignment: CDR1 SGHNT and CDR2 YYREEE (reference sequence). The CDR3 runs to 16 residues. J gave up 2 bases and V 0 bases, and 4 bases lay outside the gene matches. CDR3 amino acids: CASSLGGLAETYEQYF. The CDR3 coding sequence is TGTGCCAGCAGCTTGGGGGGACTAGCGGAGACCTACGAGCAGTACTTC.

The DNA of the CDR3 is TGTGCCCGGCGGGGCCGGAACACTGAAGCTTTCTTT. Translating it yields CARRGRNTEAFF. V and J are TRBV30 and TRBJ1-1, with a weak D call TRBD1 (5 bases). This CDR3 is built from 12 residues. Trimming removed 8 bases at V and 1 base at J, with 11 bases between. Germline CDR1 is GTSNPN and CDR2 is SVGIG (reference sequence).

The chain uses TRBV27 and TRBJ1-6; 11 positions match TRBD1. The CDR3 extends over 13 amino acids. J gave up 13 bases and V 6 bases, and 5 bases lay outside the gene matches. Germline CDR1 and CDR2: MNHEY and SMNVEV (reference sequence). CDR3 coding DNA: TGTGCCAGCAGCCTGGGACAGGGGGTTCCCCTCCACTTT. Translated, it gives CASSLGQGVPLHF.

The V call is TRBV11-2, the J call TRBJ2-3; D might be TRBD2 (6 bases). V lost 4 bases, J lost 4 bases, and 9 bases lay in between. Germline V lookup: CDR1 SGHAT, CDR2 FQNNGV. The CDR3 contains 13 residues. The CDR3 sequence: CASSYRRADTQYF. The CDR3 bases are TGTGCCAGCAGCTATCGGAGGGCAGATACGCAGTATTTT.

This chain connects TRBV30 to TRBJ2-7; 10 bases agree with TRBD1. CDR3 length: 15 amino acids. Germline V gives CDR1 GTSNPN, CDR2 SVGIG (reference sequence). With V trimmed by 6 bases and J by 6 bases, 14 bases remained unmatched. CDR3 residues: CACSGQGTGEAEQYF. Written as DNA, the CDR3 is TGTGCCTGCTCGGGACAGGGGACAGGGGAAGCCGAGCAGTACTTC.

On this clone itself: Other DNA sequences in the same sample also yield this CDR3. This chain uses TRBV9 with TRBJ1-5; no clear D gene. CDR3 length: 14 amino acids. V was shortened by 0 bases and J by 0 bases, with 4 bases between the two germline ends. Germline lookup yields CDR1 SGDLS and CDR2 YYNGEE. The CDR3 region has the DNA TGTGCCAGCAGCGTAGCAGGTAGCAATCAGCCCCAGCATTTT. It codes for CASSVAGSNQPQHF.

This clone came up once. The chain joins TRBV30 to TRBJ2-7; D is unresolved. CDR3 length equals 11 residues. With 2 bases removed from V and 1 base from J, the gap between germline ends came to 3 bases. From germline, CDR1 is GTSNPN and CDR2 SVGIG (reference sequence). Written as DNA, the CDR3 is TGTGCCTGGAGTCTGTCCTACGAGCAGTACTTC. Translated, it gives CAWSLSYEQYF.

This chain joins TRBV30 and TRBJ1-6; TRBD1 aligns across 9 bases. The CDR3 is 16 amino acids. Germline V gene sequence: CDR1 GTSNPN, CDR2 SVGIG (reference sequence). The J segment lost 7 bases and the V segment lost 5 bases, leaving 12 bases of the junction unmatched. Here the CDR3 DNA reads TGTGCCTGGCGTGAACCGGGACAGGGAAGGAATTCACCCCTCCACTTT. Amino acids: CAWREPGQGRNSPLHF.

The chain is built from TRBV6-1 and TRBJ1-1; D might be TRBD1 (5 bases). With 6 bases removed from V and 1 base from J, the gap between germline ends came to 9 bases. The germline V gene encodes CDR1 MNHNS and CDR2 SASEGT. This CDR3 is built from 13 residues. The CDR3 nucleotides read TGTGCCAGCAGGTGGGGGGGGAACACTGAAGCTTTCTTT. Encoded protein: CASRWGGNTEAFF.